The TCR beta chain described here comes from a study of shared clonotypes between healthy human individuals. The CDR3 totals 13 residues. V lost 10 bases to trimming and J lost 3 bases; unmatched junction nucleotides: 5. Germline V gene sequence: CDR1 MNHNS, CDR2 SASEGT. Method: immunoSEQ multiplex PCR; TCRdb's copy keeps in-frame clones and lacks some. The table records over 1.4 million clones, over 95% of them present only once. Sequencing used naive CD4+ T cells sorted from blood. Subset noted: CD45RA+ positively selected. This clonotype was sampled from a young man in good health. The V and J genes are TRBV6-1 and TRBJ2-5, with 10 bases fitting TRBD2. The DNA for the CDR3 is TGTGCCATCGGGACTAGCGTAAAAGAGACCCAGTACTTC. Protein sequence: CAIGTSVKETQYF.